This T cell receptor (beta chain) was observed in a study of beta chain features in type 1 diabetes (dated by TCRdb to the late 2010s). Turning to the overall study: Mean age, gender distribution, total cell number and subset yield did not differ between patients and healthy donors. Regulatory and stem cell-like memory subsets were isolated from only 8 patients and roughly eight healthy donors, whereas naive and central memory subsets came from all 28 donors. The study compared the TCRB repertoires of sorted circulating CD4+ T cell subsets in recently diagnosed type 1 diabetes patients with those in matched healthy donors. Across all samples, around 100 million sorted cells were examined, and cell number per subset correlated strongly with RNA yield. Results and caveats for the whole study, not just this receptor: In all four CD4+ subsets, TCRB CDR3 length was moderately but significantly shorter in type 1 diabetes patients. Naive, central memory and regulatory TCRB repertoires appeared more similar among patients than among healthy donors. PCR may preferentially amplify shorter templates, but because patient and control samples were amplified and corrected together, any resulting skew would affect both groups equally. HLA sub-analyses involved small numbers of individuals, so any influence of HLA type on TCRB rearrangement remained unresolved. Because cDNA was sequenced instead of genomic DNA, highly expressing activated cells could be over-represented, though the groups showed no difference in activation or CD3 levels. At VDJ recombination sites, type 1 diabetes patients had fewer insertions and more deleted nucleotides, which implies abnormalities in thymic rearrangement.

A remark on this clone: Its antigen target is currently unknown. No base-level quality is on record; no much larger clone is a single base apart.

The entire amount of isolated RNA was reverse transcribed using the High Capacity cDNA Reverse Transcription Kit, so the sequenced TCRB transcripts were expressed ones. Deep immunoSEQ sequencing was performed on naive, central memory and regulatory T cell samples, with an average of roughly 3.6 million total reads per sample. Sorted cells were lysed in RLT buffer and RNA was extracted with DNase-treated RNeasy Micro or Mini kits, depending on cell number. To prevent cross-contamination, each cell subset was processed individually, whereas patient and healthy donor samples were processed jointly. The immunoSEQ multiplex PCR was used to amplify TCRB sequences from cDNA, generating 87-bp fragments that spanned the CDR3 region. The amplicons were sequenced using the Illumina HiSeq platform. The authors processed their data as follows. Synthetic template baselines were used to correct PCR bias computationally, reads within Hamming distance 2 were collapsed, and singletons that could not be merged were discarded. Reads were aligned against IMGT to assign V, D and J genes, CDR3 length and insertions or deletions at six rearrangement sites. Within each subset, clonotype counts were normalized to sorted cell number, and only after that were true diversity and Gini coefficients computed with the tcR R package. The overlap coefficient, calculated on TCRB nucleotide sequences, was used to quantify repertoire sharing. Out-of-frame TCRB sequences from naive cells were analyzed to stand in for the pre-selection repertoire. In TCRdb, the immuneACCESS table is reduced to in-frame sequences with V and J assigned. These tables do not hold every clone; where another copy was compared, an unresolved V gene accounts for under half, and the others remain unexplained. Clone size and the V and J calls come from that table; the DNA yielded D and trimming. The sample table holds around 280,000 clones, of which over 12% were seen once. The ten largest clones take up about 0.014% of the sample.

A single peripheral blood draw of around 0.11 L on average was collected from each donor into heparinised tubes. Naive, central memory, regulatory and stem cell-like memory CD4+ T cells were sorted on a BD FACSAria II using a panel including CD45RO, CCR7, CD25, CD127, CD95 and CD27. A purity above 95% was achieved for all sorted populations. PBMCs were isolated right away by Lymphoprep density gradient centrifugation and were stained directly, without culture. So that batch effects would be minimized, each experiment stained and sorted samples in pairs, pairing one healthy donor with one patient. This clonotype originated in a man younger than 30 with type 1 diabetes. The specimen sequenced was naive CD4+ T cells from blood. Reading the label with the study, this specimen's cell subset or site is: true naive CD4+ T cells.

The CDR3: CASSSTGWGGAYEQYF. The DNA sequence is as follows: TGTGCCAGCAGCTCCACAGGGTGGGGGGGGGCCTACGAGCAGTACTTC. Rearrangement joined TRBV7-6 to TRBJ2-7; the D segment could be TRBD2, given 7 matching bases. CDR1 and CDR2 are drawn from the germline V gene: SGHVS, FNYEAQ. The V and J ends are trimmed by 4 bases and 2 bases, leaving 18 bases between them. There are 16 amino acids in the CDR3, from cysteine to phenylalanine inclusive. CDR3 DNA is the only sequence kept; it has 48 bases, read in frame from the first base.